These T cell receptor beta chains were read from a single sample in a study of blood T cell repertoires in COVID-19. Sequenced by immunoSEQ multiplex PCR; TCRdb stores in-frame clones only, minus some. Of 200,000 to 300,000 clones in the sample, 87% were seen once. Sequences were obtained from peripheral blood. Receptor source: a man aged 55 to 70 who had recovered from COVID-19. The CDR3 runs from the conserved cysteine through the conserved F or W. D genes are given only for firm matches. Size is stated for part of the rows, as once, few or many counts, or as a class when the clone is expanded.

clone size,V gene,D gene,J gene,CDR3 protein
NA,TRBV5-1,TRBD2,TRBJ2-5,CASSLGLAGGETQYF
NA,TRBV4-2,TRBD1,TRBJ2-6,CASNLGQGLTGANVLTF
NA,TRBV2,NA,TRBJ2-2,CASTLVPTGELFF
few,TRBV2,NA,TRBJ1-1,CASSENDRPSGAFF
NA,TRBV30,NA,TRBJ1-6,CAWNQAGNSPLHF
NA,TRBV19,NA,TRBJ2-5,CASSSRFGGGETQYF
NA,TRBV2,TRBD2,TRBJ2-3,CASSTIAGATDTQYF
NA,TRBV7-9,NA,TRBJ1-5,CASSPGGNSGNQPQHF
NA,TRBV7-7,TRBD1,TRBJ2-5,CASSSSPDRVGETQYF
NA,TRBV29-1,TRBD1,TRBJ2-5,CSAATGWETQYF
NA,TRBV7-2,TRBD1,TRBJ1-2,CASSPSGTANYGYTF
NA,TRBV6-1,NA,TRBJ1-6,CASSEEAGGRRPLHF
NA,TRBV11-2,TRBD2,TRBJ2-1,CASSLEGGGASYNEQFF
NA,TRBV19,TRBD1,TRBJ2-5,CASSPQFAGQEKRETQYF
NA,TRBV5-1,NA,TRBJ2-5,CASRYGQASQETQYF
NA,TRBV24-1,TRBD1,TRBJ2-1,CATRGNFGTGEDNEQFF
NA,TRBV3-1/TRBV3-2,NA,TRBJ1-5,CASSGGVGPQTQPQHF
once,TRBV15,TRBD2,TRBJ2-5,CATSQQTSGGSETQYF
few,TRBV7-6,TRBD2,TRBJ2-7,CASSLDPSGGAAEQYF
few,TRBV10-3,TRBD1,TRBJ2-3,CAIRDRGDTQYF
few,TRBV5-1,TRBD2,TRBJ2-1,CASSVGLAENNEQFF
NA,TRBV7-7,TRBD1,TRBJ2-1,CASSLAGTGDEQFF
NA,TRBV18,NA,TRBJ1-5,CASARTSNQPQHF
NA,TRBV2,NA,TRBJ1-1,CAGVVGSFSTEAFF
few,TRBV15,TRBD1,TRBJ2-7,CATGAGQGVGEQYF
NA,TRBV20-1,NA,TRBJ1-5,CSASRGANIQPQHF
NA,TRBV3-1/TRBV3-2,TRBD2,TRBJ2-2,CASSQDPRLAGESGELFF
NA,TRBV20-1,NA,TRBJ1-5,CSASPGRGIQPQHF
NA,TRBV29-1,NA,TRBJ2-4,CSVEEGHSIQYF
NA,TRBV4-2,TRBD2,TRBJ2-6,CASSPWAAGGSSGANVLTF
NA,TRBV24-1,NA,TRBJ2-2,CATSVLGRGRNTGELFF
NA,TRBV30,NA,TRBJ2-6,CAWSASGANVLTF